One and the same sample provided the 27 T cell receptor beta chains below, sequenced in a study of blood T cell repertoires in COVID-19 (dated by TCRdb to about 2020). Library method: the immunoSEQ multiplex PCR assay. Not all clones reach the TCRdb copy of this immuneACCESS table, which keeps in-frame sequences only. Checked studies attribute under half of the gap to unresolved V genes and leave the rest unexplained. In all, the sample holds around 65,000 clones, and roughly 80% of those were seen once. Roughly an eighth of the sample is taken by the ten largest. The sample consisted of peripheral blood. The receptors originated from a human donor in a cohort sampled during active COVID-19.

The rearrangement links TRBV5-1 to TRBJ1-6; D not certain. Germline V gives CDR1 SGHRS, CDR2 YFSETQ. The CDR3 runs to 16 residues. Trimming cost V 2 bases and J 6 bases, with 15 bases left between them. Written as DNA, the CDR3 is TGCGCCAGCAGCTTAGTGCCGGGTGACTTTAATTCACCCCTCCACTTT. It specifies CASSLVPGDFNSPLHF.

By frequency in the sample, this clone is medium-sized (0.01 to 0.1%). This CDR3 reads CASSDSTSGGAEQFF. The CDR3 bases are TGTGCCAGCAGTGACTCGACTAGCGGGGGGGCTGAGCAGTTCTTC. The chain recombines TRBV6-4 with TRBJ2-1; 14 bases map to TRBD2. This CDR3 has 15 residues. Germline V gives CDR1 MRHNA, CDR2 SNTAGT. The J segment lost 9 bases and the V segment lost 0 bases, leaving 1 base of the junction unmatched.

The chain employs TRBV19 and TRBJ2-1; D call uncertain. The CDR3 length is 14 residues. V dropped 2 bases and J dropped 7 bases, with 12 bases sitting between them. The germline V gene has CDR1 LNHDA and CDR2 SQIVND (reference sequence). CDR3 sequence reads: CASSILAVPNEQFF. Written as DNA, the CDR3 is TGTGCCAGTAGTATACTGGCAGTCCCTAATGAGCAGTTCTTC.

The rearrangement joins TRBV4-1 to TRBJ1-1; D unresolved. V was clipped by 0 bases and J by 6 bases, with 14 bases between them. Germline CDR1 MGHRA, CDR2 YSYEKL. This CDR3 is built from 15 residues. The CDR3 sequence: CASSQDQSHASEAFF. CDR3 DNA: TGCGCCAGCAGCCAAGATCAATCCCACGCGTCTGAAGCTTTCTTT.

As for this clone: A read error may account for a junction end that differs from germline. This chain's CDR3 is CASSWGPGVKRNYGYAF. The CDR3 DNA reads TGTGCCAGCAGCTGGGGTCCGGGGGTGAAGAGGAACTATGGCTACGCCTTC. This chain connects TRBV7-9 to TRBJ1-2; a weak D match, TRBD1 (5 bases). This CDR3 is 17 amino acids long. Germline loops: CDR1 SEHNR, CDR2 FQNEAQ (reference sequence).

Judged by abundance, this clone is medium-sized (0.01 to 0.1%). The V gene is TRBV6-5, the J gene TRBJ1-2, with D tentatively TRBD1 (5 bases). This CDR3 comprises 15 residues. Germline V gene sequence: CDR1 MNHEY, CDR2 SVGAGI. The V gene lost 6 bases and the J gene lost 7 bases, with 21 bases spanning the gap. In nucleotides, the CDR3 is TGTGCCAGCAGAGCTACTACTGACAGCCTAAGTGGCTACACCTTC. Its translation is CASRATTDSLSGYTF.

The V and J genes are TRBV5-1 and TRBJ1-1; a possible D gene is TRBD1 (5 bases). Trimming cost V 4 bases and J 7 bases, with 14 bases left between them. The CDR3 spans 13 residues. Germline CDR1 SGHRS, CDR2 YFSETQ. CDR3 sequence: CASSPRTLGEAFF. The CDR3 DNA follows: TGCGCCAGCAGCCCCCGGACATTGGGTGAAGCTTTCTTT.

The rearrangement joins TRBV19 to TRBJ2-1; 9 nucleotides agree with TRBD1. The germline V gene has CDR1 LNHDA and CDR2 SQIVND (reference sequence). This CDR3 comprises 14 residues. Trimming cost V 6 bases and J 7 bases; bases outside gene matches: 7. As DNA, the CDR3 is TGTGCCAGTAGGTTACAGGGGGCAAGGAATGAGCAGTTCTTC. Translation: CASRLQGARNEQFF.

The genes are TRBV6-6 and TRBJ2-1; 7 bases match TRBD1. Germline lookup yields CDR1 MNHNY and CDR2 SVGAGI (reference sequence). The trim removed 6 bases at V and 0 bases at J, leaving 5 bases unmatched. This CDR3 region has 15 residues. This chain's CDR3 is CASSLRDSSYNEQFF. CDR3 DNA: TGTGCCAGCAGCCTCCGGGACAGCTCCTACAATGAGCAGTTCTTC.

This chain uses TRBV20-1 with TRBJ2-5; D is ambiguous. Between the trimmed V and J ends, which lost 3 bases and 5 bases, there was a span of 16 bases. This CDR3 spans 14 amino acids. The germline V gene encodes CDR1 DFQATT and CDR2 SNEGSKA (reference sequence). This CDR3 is CSASMHSTSETQYF. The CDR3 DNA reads TGCAGTGCTAGTATGCACAGTACGTCGGAGACCCAGTACTTC.

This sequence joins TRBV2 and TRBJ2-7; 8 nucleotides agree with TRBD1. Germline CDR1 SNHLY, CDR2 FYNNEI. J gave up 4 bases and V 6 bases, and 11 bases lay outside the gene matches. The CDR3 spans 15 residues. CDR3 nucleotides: TGTGCCAGCAGGGAAACAGGGGGAAGGGGATACGAGCAGTACGTC. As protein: CASRETGGRGYEQYV.

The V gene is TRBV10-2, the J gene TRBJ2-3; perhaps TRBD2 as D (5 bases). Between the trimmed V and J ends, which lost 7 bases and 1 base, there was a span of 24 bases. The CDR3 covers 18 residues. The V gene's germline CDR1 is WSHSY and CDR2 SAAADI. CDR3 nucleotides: TGCGCCAGCATTGAAGATAGGATCGGACTTGGACGCACAGATACGCAGTATTTT. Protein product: CASIEDRIGLGRTDTQYF.

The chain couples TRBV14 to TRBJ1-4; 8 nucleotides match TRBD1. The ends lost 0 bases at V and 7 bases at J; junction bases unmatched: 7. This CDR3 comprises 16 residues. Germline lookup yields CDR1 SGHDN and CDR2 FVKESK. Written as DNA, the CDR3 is TGTGCCAGCAGCCAAGATTGGACAGGGAGGCGTGAAAAACTGTTTTTT. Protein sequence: CASSQDWTGRREKLFF.

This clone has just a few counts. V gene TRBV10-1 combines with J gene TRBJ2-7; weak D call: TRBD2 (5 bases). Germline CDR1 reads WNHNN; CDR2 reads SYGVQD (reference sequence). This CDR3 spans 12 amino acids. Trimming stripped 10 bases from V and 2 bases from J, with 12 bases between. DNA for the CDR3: TGCGCCACCTCGGACGGGACCTACGAGCAGTACTTC. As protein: CATSDGTYEQYF.

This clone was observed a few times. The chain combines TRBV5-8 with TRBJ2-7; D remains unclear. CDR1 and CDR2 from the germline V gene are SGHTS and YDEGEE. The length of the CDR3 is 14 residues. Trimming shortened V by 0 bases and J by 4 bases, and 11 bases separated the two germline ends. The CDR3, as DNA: TGTGCCAGCAGCTTGGCAAACATCTTTTACGAGCAGTACGTC. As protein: CASSLANIFYEQYV.

Written as DNA, the CDR3 is TGTGCCTGGAACAGGCAGGGGAACACTGAAGCTTTCTTT. Its protein product is CAWNRQGNTEAFF. The V and J genes are TRBV30 and TRBJ1-1; TRBD1 is a possible D gene (5 bases). Germline V CDR1 and CDR2: GTSNPN, SVGIG (reference sequence). This CDR3 is built from 13 residues. Trimming pared 4 bases from V and 1 base from J, leaving 10 bases between.

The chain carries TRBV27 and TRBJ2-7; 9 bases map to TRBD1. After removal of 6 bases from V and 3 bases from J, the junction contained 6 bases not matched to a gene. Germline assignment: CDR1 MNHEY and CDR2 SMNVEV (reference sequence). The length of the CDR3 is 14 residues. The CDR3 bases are TGTGCCAGCAGCCCCTGGGACAGGGTCTACGAGCAGTACGTC. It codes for CASSPWDRVYEQYV.

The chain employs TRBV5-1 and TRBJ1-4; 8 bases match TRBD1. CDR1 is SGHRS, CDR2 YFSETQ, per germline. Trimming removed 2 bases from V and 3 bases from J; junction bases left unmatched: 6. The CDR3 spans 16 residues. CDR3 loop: CASSFQGASANEKLFF. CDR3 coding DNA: TGCGCCAGCAGCTTCCAGGGGGCTTCGGCTAATGAAAAACTGTTTTTT. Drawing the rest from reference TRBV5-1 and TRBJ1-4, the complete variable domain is KAGVTQTPRYLIKTRGQQVTLSCSPISGHRSVSWYQQTPGQGLQFLFEYFSETQRNKGNFPGRFSGRQFSNSRSEMNVSTLELGDSALYLCASSFQGASANEKLFFGSGTQLSVL.

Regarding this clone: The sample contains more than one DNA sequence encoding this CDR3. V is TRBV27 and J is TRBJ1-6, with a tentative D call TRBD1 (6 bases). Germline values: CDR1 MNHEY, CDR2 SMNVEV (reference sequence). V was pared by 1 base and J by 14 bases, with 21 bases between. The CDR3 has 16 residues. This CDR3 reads CASSLFGGAPPGALHF. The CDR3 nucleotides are TGTGCCAGCAGTTTATTTGGGGGGGCCCCGCCGGGGGCCCTCCACTTT.

The CDR3 DNA sequence: TGCGCCAGCAGCTATACAGGCGAACCTAACTATGGCTACACCTTC. It specifies CASSYTGEPNYGYTF. This rearrangement joins TRBV5-1 to TRBJ1-2; D perhaps matches TRBD1 (5 bases). Trimming left V 3 bases short and J 0 bases short, with 12 bases between. The CDR3 is 15 amino acids. Germline CDR1 is SGHRS and CDR2 is YFSETQ.

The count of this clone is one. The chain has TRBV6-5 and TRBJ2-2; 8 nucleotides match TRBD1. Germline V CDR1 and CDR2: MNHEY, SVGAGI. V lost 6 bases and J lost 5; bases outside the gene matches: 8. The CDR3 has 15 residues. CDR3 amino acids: CASSVGHRGTGELFF. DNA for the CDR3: TGTGCCAGCAGCGTGGGGCACAGGGGGACCGGGGAGCTGTTTTTT.

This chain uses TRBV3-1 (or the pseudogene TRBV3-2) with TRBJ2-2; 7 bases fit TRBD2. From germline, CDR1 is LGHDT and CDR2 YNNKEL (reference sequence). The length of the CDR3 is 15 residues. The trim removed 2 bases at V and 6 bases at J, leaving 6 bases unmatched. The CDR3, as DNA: TGTGCCAGCAGCCAAAGACTAGCTGTAGCCGGGGAGCTGTTTTTT. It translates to CASSQRLAVAGELFF.

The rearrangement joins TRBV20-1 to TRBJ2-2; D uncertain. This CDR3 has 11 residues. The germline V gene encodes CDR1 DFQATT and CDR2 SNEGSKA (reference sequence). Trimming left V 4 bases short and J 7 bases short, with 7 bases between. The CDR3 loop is CSATGVGELFF. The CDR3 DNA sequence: TGCAGTGCTACCGGTGTCGGGGAGCTGTTTTTT.

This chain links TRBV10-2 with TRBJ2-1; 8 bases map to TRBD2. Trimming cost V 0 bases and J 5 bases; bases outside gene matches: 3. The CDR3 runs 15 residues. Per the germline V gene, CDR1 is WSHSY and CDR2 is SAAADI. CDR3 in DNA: TGCGCCAGCAGTGAGTCGGGACTAGGAAACAATGAGCAGTTCTTC. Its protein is CASSESGLGNNEQFF.

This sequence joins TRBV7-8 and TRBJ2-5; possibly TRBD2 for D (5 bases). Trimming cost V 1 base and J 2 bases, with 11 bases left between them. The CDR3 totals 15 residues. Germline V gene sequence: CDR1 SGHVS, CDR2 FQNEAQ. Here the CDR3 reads CASSLDSGFQETQYF. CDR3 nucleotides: TGTGCCAGCAGCTTAGATTCGGGATTTCAAGAGACCCAGTACTTC.

The CDR3 DNA reads as TGTGCCACCAGCAGGGTCGGGACAGGGGGCTCCTACGAGCAGTACGTC. Its translation is CATSRVGTGGSYEQYV. This chain uses TRBV15 with TRBJ2-7; 11 bases agree with TRBD1. Germline-derived CDR1 and CDR2 are LNHNV and YYDKDF (reference sequence). The CDR3 totals 16 residues. V dropped 3 bases and J dropped 0; count of bases not matched to a gene: 4.

The CDR3 reads CASSQDRRWQGASNYGYTF. The CDR3 coding sequence is TGTGCCAGCAGCCAAGATCGGAGGTGGCAGGGGGCGTCTAACTATGGCTACACCTTC. The V call is TRBV3-1 (or the pseudogene TRBV3-2), the J call TRBJ1-2; 8 bases align to TRBD1. J lost 0 bases, V lost 0 bases, and 12 bases had no gene match. Germline CDR1 reads LGHDT; CDR2 reads YNNKEL (reference sequence). This CDR3 region has 19 residues.